One sample yielded the 25 T cell receptor beta chains listed below, sequenced in a study of OX40 agonist ivuxolimab in advanced cancers. The method was immunoSEQ multiplex PCR; TCRdb's version includes in-frame clones alone and lacks a portion of them. This sample has about 83,000 clones, with 91% found just once. The sequenced sample was CD4+ or CD8+ T cells sorted from blood, obtained in a trial of the OX40 agonist ivuxolimab. These receptors came from an adult with an advanced solid tumor such as melanoma, head and neck, liver or kidney cancer.

V and J are TRBV30 and TRBJ2-3; a possible D gene is TRBD2 (6 bases). Trimming took off 2 bases at V and 0 bases at J, with 12 bases between the two ends. The CDR3 covers 15 residues. Germline V gene sequence: CDR1 GTSNPN, CDR2 SVGIG (reference sequence). The CDR3 coding sequence is TGTGCCTGGAGTACAGGAGGGCTGAGCACAGATACGCAGTATTTT. Translated: CAWSTGGLSTDTQYF.

The chain employs TRBV4-1 and TRBJ1-1, with TRBD1 identical over 9 bases. Germline V CDR1 and CDR2: MGHRA, YSYEKL. V was clipped by 0 bases and J by 5 bases; unmatched bases: 7. The CDR3 runs 16 residues. This CDR3 reads CASSQDLGTGSTEAFF. Written as DNA, the CDR3 is TGCGCCAGCAGCCAAGATCTAGGGACAGGGTCAACTGAAGCTTTCTTT.

The V and J genes are TRBV6-1 and TRBJ2-3; D gene ambiguous. Trimming took off 4 bases at V and 4 bases at J, with 6 bases between the two ends. CDR3 size: 12 residues. Germline CDR1 is MNHNS and CDR2 is SASEGT. CDR3 DNA sequence: TGTGCCAGCAGTGTGGGCGCAGATACGCAGTATTTT. It is translated as CASSVGADTQYF.

The chain's CDR3 is CASSEPDSNQPQHF. The CDR3 DNA is TGTGCCAGCTCGGAACCGGATAGCAATCAGCCCCAGCATTTT. The chain links TRBV6-5 to TRBJ1-5; unclear D gene. This CDR3 region has 14 residues. Per the germline V gene, CDR1 is MNHEY and CDR2 is SVGAGI. Trimming stripped 8 bases from V and 0 bases from J, with 11 bases between.

The J gene is TRBJ2-7, the V gene TRBV10-3; D not certain. This CDR3 region has 13 residues. CDR1 is ENHRY and CDR2 is SYGVKD in the germline V gene. V gave up 0 bases and J gave up 2 bases, with 5 bases separating them. The CDR3 nucleotides are TGTGCCATCAGTGAGTCACTGCCCTACGAGCAGTACTTC. Its protein is CAISESLPYEQYF.

V usage is TRBV30 and J usage is TRBJ2-1; D is uncertain. The germline V gene encodes CDR1 GTSNPN and CDR2 SVGIG (reference sequence). V lost 3 bases, J lost 7 bases, and 4 bases lay in between. This CDR3 is built from 10 residues. The CDR3 loop is CAWSINEQFF. The CDR3 DNA reads TGTGCCTGGAGCATTAATGAGCAGTTCTTC.

The chain couples TRBV15 to TRBJ1-4, with unresolved D. This CDR3 is built from 13 residues. Deletions cut 5 bases from V and 7 bases from J, with 11 bases between. Germline values: CDR1 LNHNV, CDR2 YYDKDF (reference sequence). This CDR3 reads CATSGPWREKLFF. The CDR3 DNA reads TGTGCCACCAGCGGGCCCTGGCGTGAAAAACTGTTTTTT.

The V gene is TRBV6-5, the J gene TRBJ2-1; unclear D gene. From germline, CDR1 is MNHEY and CDR2 SVGAGI. This CDR3 is 15 amino acids long. Trimming cost V 0 bases and J 10 bases, with 16 bases left between them. The CDR3 sequence is CASSYSDPLISEQFF. Here the CDR3 DNA reads TGTGCCAGCAGTTACTCGGACCCGCTGATCAGCGAGCAGTTCTTC.

This chain joins TRBV5-6 and TRBJ2-1; a weak D match, TRBD1 (6 bases). Per the germline V gene, CDR1 is SGHDT and CDR2 is YYEEEE. V shed 0 bases and J shed 5 bases, with 12 bases lying between them. CDR3 length equals 15 residues. CDR3 bases: TGTGCCAGCAGCTTGGAATTGGGGGCTAACAATGAGCAGTTCTTC. Residues: CASSLELGANNEQFF.

The count of this clone is one. This rearrangement joins TRBV29-1 to TRBJ2-3, with 7 bases aligning to TRBD2. This CDR3 region has 13 residues. Germline trimming cut 3 bases from V and 0 bases from J; bases unmatched to any gene: 0. CDR1 and CDR2 (germline): SQVTM, ANQGSEA. Here the CDR3 reads CSVEGGSTDTQYF. CDR3 nucleotides: TGCAGCGTTGAGGGGGGGAGCACAGATACGCAGTATTTT.

This chain uses TRBV28 with TRBJ2-1; D not resolved. V shed 4 bases and J shed 8 bases, with 9 bases lying between them. Germline CDR1 reads MDHEN; CDR2 reads SYDVKM. The CDR3 contains 12 residues. The DNA for the CDR3 is TGTGCCAGCAGTTCCCTTGGGGATGAGCAGTTCTTC. Translating it yields CASSSLGDEQFF. Complete variable domain (other parts from reference TRBV28 and TRBJ2-1): DVKVTQSSRYLVKRTGEKVFLECVQDMDHENMFWYRQDPGLGLRLIYFSYDVKMKEKGDIPEGYSVSREKKERFSLILESASTNQTSMYLCASSSLGDEQFFGPGTRLTVL.

This chain uses TRBV30 with TRBJ1-2; D is unresolved. CDR1 is GTSNPN, CDR2 SVGIG, per germline (reference sequence). V lost 2 bases and J lost 4, with 11 bases in between. This CDR3 has 13 residues. The CDR3 sequence: CAWSFFPGYGYTF. The DNA for the CDR3 is TGTGCCTGGAGTTTCTTCCCAGGCTATGGCTACACCTTC. Supplemented by reference TRBV30 and TRBJ1-2, the full variable domain reads SQTIHQWPATLVQPVGSPLSLECTVEGTSNPNLYWYRQAAGRGLQLLFYSVGIGQISSEVPQNLSASRPQDRQFILSSKKLLLSDSGFYLCAWSFFPGYGYTFGSGTRLTVV.

A single count supports this clone. The chain links TRBV29-1 to TRBJ1-1; no clear D gene. The V end lost 3 bases, the J end lost 0 bases, and 5 bases lay between the germline ends. CDR1 and CDR2 (germline): SQVTM, ANQGSEA. The CDR3 covers 12 residues. In DNA, the CDR3 is TGCAGCGTTGACAGGATGAACACTGAAGCTTTCTTT. It specifies CSVDRMNTEAFF. Variable domain in full (rest from reference TRBV29-1 and TRBJ1-1): SAVISQKPSRDICQRGTSLTIQCQVDSQVTMMFWYRQQPGQSLTLIATANQGSEATYESGFVIDKFPISRPNLTFSTLTVSNMSPEDSSIYLCSVDRMNTEAFFGQGTRLTVV.

This sequence joins TRBV28 and TRBJ2-6; no clear D. The CDR3 loop spans 19 amino acids. Germline CDR1 is MDHEN and CDR2 is SYDVKM. Trimming shortened V by 5 bases and J by 1 base, and 21 bases separated the two germline ends. CDR3 sequence reads: CASSPERPWGRSGANVLTF. DNA for the CDR3: TGTGCCAGCAGTCCTGAAAGGCCCTGGGGTCGGTCTGGGGCCAACGTCCTGACTTTC.

The chain joins TRBV5-6 to TRBJ1-2; 9 nucleotides agree with TRBD1. There are 14 residues in the CDR3. J was trimmed by 1 base and V by 3 bases; bases with no gene match: 1. Germline lookup yields CDR1 SGHDT and CDR2 YYEEEE. Written as DNA, the CDR3 is TGTGCCAGCAGCTGGGACAGGGATAACTATGGCTACACCTTC. Protein: CASSWDRDNYGYTF.

This chain joins TRBV30 and TRBJ2-7; D tentatively fits TRBD1 or TRBD2 (5 bases each). The CDR3 is 15 residues long. The germline V and J ends were trimmed by 0 bases and 7 bases, with 19 bases remaining between them. Looked up from germline, CDR1 is GTSNPN and CDR2 is SVGIG (reference sequence). The DNA of the CDR3 is TGTGCCTGGAGTGTACCTCGTGTGGGGGTGCGGGAGCAGTACGTC. Amino acids: CAWSVPRVGVREQYV.

V usage is TRBV9 and J usage is TRBJ1-6; D is undetermined. The germline V and J ends were trimmed by 0 bases and 12 bases, with 10 bases remaining between them. The CDR3 has 13 residues. Germline CDR1 reads SGDLS; CDR2 reads YYNGEE. The CDR3 DNA is TGTGCCAGCAGCGTAGGGCCCTCTGGACCCCTCCACTTT. Protein: CASSVGPSGPLHF.

This clone was seen just once. The rearrangement joins TRBV28 to TRBJ2-3; 9 nucleotides align to TRBD2. This CDR3 has 15 amino acids. With 1 base clipped from V and 4 bases from J, the junction kept 3 bases outside the gene matches. The germline CDR1 and CDR2 sequences are MDHEN and SYDVKM. CDR3 DNA: TGTGCCAGCAGTTTATATAGCGGGGGATCAGATACGCAGTATTTT. Amino acids: CASSLYSGGSDTQYF. The whole variable domain, filled in from reference TRBV28 and TRBJ2-3, reads DVKVTQSSRYLVKRTGEKVFLECVQDMDHENMFWYRQDPGLGLRLIYFSYDVKMKEKGDIPEGYSVSREKKERFSLILESASTNQTSMYLCASSLYSGGSDTQYFGPGTRLTVL.

The rearrangement links TRBV6-6 to TRBJ2-1; 9 bases map to TRBD1. This CDR3 comprises 15 residues. Germline lookup yields CDR1 MNHNY and CDR2 SVGAGI (reference sequence). Losses at the gene ends were 8 bases for V and 8 bases for J; bases not matched to a gene: 13. The CDR3 sequence: CASFDRDRASDEQFF. The CDR3 coding sequence is TGTGCCAGCTTCGACCGGGACAGGGCTTCGGATGAGCAGTTCTTC.

The chain couples TRBV15 to TRBJ1-5, with TRBD1 matching over 10 bases. CDR1 LNHNV and CDR2 YYDKDF come from the germline V gene (reference sequence). This CDR3 is 19 amino acids long. J lost 0 bases, V lost 0 bases, and 8 bases had no gene match. CDR3 sequence reads: CATSRDWDRGVYSNQPQHF. CDR3 in DNA: TGTGCCACCAGCAGAGATTGGGACAGGGGAGTCTATAGCAATCAGCCCCAGCATTTT.

The rearrangement joins TRBV19 to TRBJ2-5; 7 bases match TRBD2. V shed 6 bases, J shed 1 base, and the junction held 2 bases outside the gene matches. The CDR3 is made up of 13 amino acids. CDR1 and CDR2 (germline): LNHDA, SQIVND (reference sequence). This chain's CDR3 is CASRRTSQETQYF. The CDR3 coding sequence is TGTGCCAGTAGGCGGACTAGCCAAGAGACCCAGTACTTC.

The chain carries TRBV25-1 and TRBJ1-1; D uncertain. Germline V gene sequence: CDR1 MGHDK, CDR2 SYGVNS. This CDR3 contains 13 residues. Trimming stripped 5 bases from V and 4 bases from J, with 11 bases between. The CDR3 nucleotides are TGTGCCAGCAGTCACACAGAGAGCACTGAAGCTTTCTTT. It yields the protein CASSHTESTEAFF.

The DNA of the CDR3 is TGTGCCAGCAGTGGCTCCCGAGCCGGAATACCCCTCTATGGCTACACCTTC. This gives the protein CASSGSRAGIPLYGYTF. J is TRBJ1-2 and V is TRBV6-1; D is undetermined. From germline, CDR1 is MNHNS and CDR2 SASEGT. V shed 4 bases and J shed 4 bases, with 22 bases lying between them. CDR3 length: 17 amino acids.

The chain couples TRBV4-3 to TRBJ1-5; tentatively, D is TRBD1 (5 bases). Trimming stripped 4 bases from V and 0 bases from J, with 16 bases between. In germline, CDR1 is LGHNA, CDR2 YSLEER. The CDR3 loop spans 17 amino acids. The CDR3 protein is CASSRGRPLHSNQPQHF. The DNA of the CDR3 is TGCGCCAGCAGCCGGGGCAGGCCACTCCATAGCAATCAGCCCCAGCATTTT.

This clone came up once. The chain is built from TRBV7-9 and TRBJ2-1; D is ambiguous. Germline CDR1 and CDR2: SEHNR and FQNEAQ (reference sequence). V shed 8 bases and J shed 4 bases, with 9 bases lying between them. CDR3 length equals 12 residues. CDR3 region: CASVEVYNEQFF. The CDR3, as DNA: TGTGCCAGCGTTGAGGTATACAATGAGCAGTTCTTC.